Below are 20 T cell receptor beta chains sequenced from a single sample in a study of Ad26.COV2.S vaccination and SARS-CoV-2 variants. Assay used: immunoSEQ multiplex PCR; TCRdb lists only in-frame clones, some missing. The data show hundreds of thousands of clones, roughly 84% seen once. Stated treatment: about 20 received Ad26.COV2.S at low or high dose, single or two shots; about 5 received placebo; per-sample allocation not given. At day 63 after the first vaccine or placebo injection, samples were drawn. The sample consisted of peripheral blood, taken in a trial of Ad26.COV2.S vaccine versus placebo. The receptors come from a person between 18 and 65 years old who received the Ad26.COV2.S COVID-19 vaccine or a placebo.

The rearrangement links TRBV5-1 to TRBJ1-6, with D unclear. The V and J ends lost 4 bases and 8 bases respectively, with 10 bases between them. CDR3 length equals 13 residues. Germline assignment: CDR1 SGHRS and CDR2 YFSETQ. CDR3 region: CASSPAMDSPLHF. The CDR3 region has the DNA TGCGCCAGCAGCCCGGCCATGGATTCACCCCTCCACTTT.

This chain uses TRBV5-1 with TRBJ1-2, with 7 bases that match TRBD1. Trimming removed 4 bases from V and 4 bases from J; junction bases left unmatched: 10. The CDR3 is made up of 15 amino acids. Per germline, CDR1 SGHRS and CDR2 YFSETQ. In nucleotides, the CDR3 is TGCGCCAGCAGCCAGAGACAGGGTGACCCCTATGGCTACACCTTC. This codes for CASSQRQGDPYGYTF.

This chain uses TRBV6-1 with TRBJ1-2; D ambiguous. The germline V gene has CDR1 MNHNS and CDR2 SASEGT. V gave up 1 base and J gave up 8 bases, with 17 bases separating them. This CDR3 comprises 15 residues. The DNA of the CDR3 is TGTGCCAGCAGTGAAGACAACTCAGACACGGGCGGCTACACCTTC. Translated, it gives CASSEDNSDTGGYTF.

CDR3 in amino acids: CASSPVTGPRLNEQFF. In nucleotides, the CDR3 is TGTGCCAGCAGCCCTGTGACTGGTCCGCGCCTCAATGAGCAGTTCTTC. The chain recombines TRBV11-2 with TRBJ2-1; no clear D gene. This CDR3 has 16 amino acids. From germline, CDR1 is SGHAT and CDR2 FQNNGV. Trimming took 5 bases from V and 6 from J, leaving 20 bases between them.

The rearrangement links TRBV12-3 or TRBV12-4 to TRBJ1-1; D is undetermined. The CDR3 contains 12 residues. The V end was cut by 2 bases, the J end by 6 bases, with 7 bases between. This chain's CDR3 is CASSLPDPEAFF. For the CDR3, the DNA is TGTGCCAGCAGTTTACCGGACCCTGAAGCTTTCTTT.

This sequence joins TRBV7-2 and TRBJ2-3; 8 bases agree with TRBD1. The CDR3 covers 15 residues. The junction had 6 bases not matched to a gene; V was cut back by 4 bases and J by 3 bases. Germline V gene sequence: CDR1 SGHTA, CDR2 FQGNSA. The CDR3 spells CASSSRTGRTDTQYF. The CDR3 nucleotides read TGTGCCAGCAGCTCCCGGACAGGGCGGACAGATACGCAGTATTTT.

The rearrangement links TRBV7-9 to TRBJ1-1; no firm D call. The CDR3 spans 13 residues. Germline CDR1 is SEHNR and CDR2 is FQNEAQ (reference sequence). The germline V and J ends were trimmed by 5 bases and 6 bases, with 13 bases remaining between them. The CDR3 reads CASSPPGGSEAFF. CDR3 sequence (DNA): TGTGCCAGCAGCCCCCCGGGAGGGTCTGAAGCTTTCTTT.

The CDR3 region has the DNA TGTGCCAGCAGTACTACGGGGGGTGCCTACAATGAGCAGTTCTTC. It translates to CASSTTGGAYNEQFF. The chain couples TRBV6-5 to TRBJ2-1; the match to TRBD2 covers 7 bases. CDR1 MNHEY and CDR2 SVGAGI come from the germline V gene. With V trimmed by 5 bases and J by 2 bases, 6 bases remained unmatched. The CDR3 runs to 15 residues.

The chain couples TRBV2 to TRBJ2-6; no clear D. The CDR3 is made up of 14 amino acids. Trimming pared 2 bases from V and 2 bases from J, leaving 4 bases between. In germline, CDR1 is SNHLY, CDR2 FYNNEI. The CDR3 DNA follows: TGTGCCAGCAGTGAAAGGGCTGGGGCCAACGTCCTGACTTTC. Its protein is CASSERAGANVLTF.

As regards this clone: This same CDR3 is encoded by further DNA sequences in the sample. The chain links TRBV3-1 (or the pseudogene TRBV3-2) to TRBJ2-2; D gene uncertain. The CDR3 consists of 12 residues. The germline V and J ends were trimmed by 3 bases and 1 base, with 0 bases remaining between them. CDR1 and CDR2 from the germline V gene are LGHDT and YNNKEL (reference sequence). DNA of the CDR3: TGTGCCAGCAGCCAGAACACCGGGGAGCTGTTTTTT. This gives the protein CASSQNTGELFF.

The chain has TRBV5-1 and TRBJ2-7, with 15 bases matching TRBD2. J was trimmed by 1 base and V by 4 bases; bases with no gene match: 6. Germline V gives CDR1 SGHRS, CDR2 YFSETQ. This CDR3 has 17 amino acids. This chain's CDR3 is CASSILGTSGGSYEQYF. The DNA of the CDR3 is TGCGCCAGCAGCATACTCGGGACTAGCGGGGGGTCCTACGAGCAGTACTTC.

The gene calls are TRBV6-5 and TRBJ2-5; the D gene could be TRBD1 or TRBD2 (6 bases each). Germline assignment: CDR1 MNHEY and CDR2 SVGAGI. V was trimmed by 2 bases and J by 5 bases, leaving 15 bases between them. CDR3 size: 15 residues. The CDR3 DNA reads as TGTGCCAGCAGTTACGACCGGGGGCGCTGGGAGACCCAGTACTTC. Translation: CASSYDRGRWETQYF.

CDR3 region: CAWRAGGPGDTQYF. The CDR3 coding sequence is TGTGCCTGGAGAGCGGGGGGGCCGGGAGATACGCAGTATTTT. The rearrangement links TRBV30 to TRBJ2-3; 10 bases align to TRBD2. The CDR3 is 14 residues long. V was clipped by 3 bases and J by 5 bases; unmatched bases: 5. Germline V lookup: CDR1 GTSNPN, CDR2 SVGIG (reference sequence).

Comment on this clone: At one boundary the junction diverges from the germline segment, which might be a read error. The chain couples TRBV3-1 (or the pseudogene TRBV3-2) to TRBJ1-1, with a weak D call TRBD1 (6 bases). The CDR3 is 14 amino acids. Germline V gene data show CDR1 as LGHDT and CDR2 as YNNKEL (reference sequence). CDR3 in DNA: TGTGCCAGCAGCCTTGGGACATTGAATACTGAAGCTTTCTTT. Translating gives CASSLGTLNTEAFF.

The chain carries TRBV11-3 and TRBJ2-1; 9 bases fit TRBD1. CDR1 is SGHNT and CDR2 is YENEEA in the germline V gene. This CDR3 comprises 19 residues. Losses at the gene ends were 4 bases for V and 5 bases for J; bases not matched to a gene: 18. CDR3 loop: CASSSPQRDWDRANNEQFF. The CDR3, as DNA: TGTGCCAGCAGCTCACCTCAAAGGGACTGGGACAGGGCAAACAATGAGCAGTTCTTC.

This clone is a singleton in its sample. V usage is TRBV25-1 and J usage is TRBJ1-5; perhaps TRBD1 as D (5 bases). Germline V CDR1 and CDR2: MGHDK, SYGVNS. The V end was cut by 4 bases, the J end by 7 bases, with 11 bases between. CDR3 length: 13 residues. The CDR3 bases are TGTGCCAGCAGTGGAGGGACCGTACAGCCCCAGCATTTT. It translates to CASSGGTVQPQHF. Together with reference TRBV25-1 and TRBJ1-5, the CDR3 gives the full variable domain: EADIYQTPRYLVIGTGKKITLECSQTMGHDKMYWYQQDPGMELHLIHYSYGVNSTEKGDLSSESTVSRIRTEHFPLTLESARPSHTSQYLCASSGGTVQPQHFGDGTRLSIL.

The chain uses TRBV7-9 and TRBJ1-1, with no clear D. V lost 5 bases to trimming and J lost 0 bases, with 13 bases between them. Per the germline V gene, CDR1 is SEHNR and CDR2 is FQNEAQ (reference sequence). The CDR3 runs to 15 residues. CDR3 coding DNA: TGTGCCAGCAGCGCCGGTGTTTACTTGAACACTGAAGCTTTCTTT. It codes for CASSAGVYLNTEAFF.

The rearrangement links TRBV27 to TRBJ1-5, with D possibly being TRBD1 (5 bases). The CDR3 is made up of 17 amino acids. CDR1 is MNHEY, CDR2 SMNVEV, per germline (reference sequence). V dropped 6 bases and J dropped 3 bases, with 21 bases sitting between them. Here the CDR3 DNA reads TGTGCCAGCAGCCCCGCGGGAGTAAGAGGGGCCAATCAGCCCCAGCATTTT. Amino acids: CASSPAGVRGANQPQHF.

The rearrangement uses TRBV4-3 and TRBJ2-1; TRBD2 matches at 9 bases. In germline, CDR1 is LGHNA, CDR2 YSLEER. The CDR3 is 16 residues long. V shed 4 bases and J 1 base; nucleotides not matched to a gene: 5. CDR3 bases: TGCGCCAGCAGCCCCCGCGGGGGGGGATCCTACAATGAGCAGTTCTTC. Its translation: CASSPRGGGSYNEQFF.

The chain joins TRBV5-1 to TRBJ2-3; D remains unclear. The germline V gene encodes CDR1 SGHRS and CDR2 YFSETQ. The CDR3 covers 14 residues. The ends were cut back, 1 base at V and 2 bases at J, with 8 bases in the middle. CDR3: CASSLLENTDTQYF. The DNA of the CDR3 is TGCGCCAGCAGCTTGTTGGAGAACACAGATACGCAGTATTTT.